This T cell receptor (beta chain) was obtained from a study of shared clonotypes between healthy human individuals (dated by TCRdb to about 2020). About the investigation overall: The cohort included a few men and a couple of women between 18 and 49 years of age. Each donor's leukapheresis produced roughly between roughly 0.85 and 10 billion PBMCs. To increase sequencing depth and limit assay-specific biases, TCR repertoire library preparation and sequencing were carried out by different laboratories using diverse techniques. Blood TCR repertoires of roughly five healthy adults were deeply sequenced to estimate repertoire size and the extent of clonotype sharing between individuals. For each donor, CD4 naive and CD4 memory were each given three plates, CD8 naive was given two plates, and CD8 memory was given one plate. Summary of the overall study and its limitations: Incomplete sequencing was indicated by rarefaction of sorted-subset datasets, despite the large sequencing depth. Sampling was restricted to blood, and TCR repertoires in tissue are likely to differ from TCR repertoires in blood. Because the study included a small number of donors, the genetic and exposure-history diversity represented was limited. Compared with non-shared clonotypes, clonotypes shared by all four sorted-subset donors had higher generation probabilities. Based on pairwise subsampling, the degree of clonotype sharing among donors was expected to be affected by sequencing depth. Naive subsets generally had larger estimated clonotype richness than memory subsets. Sharing across a few donors was observed for about 5% of naive CD4, 3% to 4% of naive CD8, about 2.3% of memory CD4, and about 0.4% of memory CD8 clonotypes.

CDR3 length: 14 amino acids, cysteine to phenylalanine. The entry retains the CDR3 DNA only, 42 bases that are in frame from base 1. Reading the germline V gene gives CDR1 MNHNS and CDR2 SASEGT. V loses 5 bases, J loses 3 bases, and the germline ends lie 13 bases apart. Concerning this clone itself: Its antigen is not yet known. The sample holds no much larger clone one base away, and base qualities are not on file.

The donors were healthy, HIV-negative adults with no recently reported acute infections or vaccinations. Every donor was a Caucasian adult residing in Nashville, Tennessee, USA. CD4+ T cells were enriched through magnetic negative selection, after which naive cells were positively selected on CD45RA and the remaining negative fraction served as the memory subset. Blood was obtained by leukapheresis, after which PBMCs were separated by Ficoll-Histopaque density gradient centrifugation and cryopreserved in liquid nitrogen vapor phase. Purity and quantity of every magnetically sorted T cell population were checked by analytical flow cytometry. From each sorted fraction, genomic DNA was isolated and quantified by UV absorbance on a Nanodrop 2000c. Using the deep immunoSEQ assay, TCR CDR3 regions were amplified from genomic DNA by multiplex PCR. Genomic DNA extracted from each cell subset was distributed evenly over all wells of several immunoSEQ 96-well plates, and each plate served as one replicate. For sorted subsets, each replicate PCR was loaded with 150 to 250 ng genomic DNA, equivalent to about 33,000 T cell genomes. Purified libraries were measured with a Qubit 3.0 fluorometer, size-checked on a Bioanalyzer 2100, and measured again with the KAPA Library Quantification kit. Each immunoSEQ 96-well plate was sequenced on its own single-read 150-cycle Illumina NextSeq 550 flow cell. As for how the authors treated the data: Because only junctional sequences without quality scores were contained in the immunoSEQ output, filtering matching that applied to full-length reads could not be performed. Sequences were annotated with PyIR, a Python wrapper for IgBLAST v1.9, using IMGT germline references to assign V/J genes and CDR3. Reads were removed for weak V/J assignments (E-value above 1e-6), missing CDR3, stop codons, out-of-frame junctions, or ambiguous translated residues. A V3J clonotype was defined by an identical inferred V gene, J gene, and CDR3 amino acid sequence. Percentage overlap between repertoires was calculated by dividing the number of shared unique clonotypes by the size of the smaller repertoire. Repertoire richness was assessed with RTK rarefaction, the Chao1 estimator, and Recon v2.1 estimates of unobserved clonotypes. Generation probabilities were computed with OLGA for all TCRbeta clonotypes obtained by the gDNA method from several donors. TCRdb mirrors the immuneACCESS table, restricted to in-frame sequences. Some clones are absent from its copies; in checked studies, under half trace to an unresolved V gene, and the reason for the others is unknown. V and J calls and clone size come straight from that table; D and trimming were deduced from the DNA. In all, the sample holds a few million clones, and approximately 95% of those were seen once. The ten top clones hold roughly 0.36% of the sample.

The chain links TRBV6-1 with TRBJ2-5; 6 matching bases give a weak D call of TRBD1. The origin of this receptor is a man in his late teens or twenties in good health. Some clones in this sample may be carry-over from other donors' samples. Sequenced material: naive CD4+ T cells from PBMCs. Per the publication, the cell subset or site label means: CD45RA+ positively selected. The CDR3 protein: CASSPRAGEETQYF. At the DNA level, the sequence is TGTGCCAGCAGTCCCCGGGCAGGGGAAGAGACCCAGTACTTC.